This entry features one TCR beta chain sequence. The sample comes from a study of PD-L1 blockade in urothelial cancer. Study overall: Bladder-origin urothelial cancer in males covered about 90% of the 29 patients. Each patient had 0 to 3 earlier chemotherapy regimens. A median of about 140,000 T cells was found in the blood samples.

Synthetic TCR analog templates were added to each PCR reaction. Here immunoSEQ multiplex PCR was the method, and the copy in TCRdb shows in-frame clones only, minus some. The table includes more than 75,000 clones, 90% detected once. Trimming took 1 base from V and 6 from J, leaving 8 bases between them. Germline loops: CDR1 SGHRS, CDR2 YFSETQ. The CDR3 sequence is 12 residues long. This sample comprised PBMCs, obtained around atezolizumab (anti-PD-L1) treatment. The rearrangement joins TRBV5-1 to TRBJ2-7; weak D call: TRBD2 (5 bases). This TCR derives from a man between 60 and 70 years old with urothelial cancer. CDR3 protein: CASSLIEGEQYF. The CDR3 coding sequence is TGCGCCAGCAGCTTGATCGAGGGCGAGCAGTACTTC.